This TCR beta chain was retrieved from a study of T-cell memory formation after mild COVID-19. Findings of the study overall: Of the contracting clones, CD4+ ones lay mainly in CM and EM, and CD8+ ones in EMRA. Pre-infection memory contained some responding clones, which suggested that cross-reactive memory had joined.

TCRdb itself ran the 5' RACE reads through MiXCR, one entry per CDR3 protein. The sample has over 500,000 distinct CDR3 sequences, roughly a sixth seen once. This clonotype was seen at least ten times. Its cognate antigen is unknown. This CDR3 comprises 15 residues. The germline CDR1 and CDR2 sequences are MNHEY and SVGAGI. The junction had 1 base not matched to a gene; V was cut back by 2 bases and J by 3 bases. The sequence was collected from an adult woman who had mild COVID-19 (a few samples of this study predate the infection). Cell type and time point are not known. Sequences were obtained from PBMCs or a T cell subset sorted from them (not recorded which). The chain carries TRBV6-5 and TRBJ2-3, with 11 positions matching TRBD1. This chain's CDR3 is CASSYGTGGTDTQYF. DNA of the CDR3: TGTGCCAGCAGTTACGGGACAGGGGGTACAGATACGCAGTATTTT.